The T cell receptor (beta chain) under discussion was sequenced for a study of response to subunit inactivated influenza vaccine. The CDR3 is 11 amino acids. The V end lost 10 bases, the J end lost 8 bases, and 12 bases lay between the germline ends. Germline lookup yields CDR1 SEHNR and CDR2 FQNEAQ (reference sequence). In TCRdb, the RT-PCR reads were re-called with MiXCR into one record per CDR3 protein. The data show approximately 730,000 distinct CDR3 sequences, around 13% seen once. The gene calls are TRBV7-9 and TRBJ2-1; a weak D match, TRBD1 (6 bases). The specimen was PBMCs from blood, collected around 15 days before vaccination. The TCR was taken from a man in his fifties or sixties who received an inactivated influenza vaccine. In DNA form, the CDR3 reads TGTGCCACACAGGGTATCTATGAGCAGTTCTTC. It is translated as CATQGIYEQFF.